These T cell receptor beta chains were read from a single sample in a study of T cells in Graves' hyperthyroidism and ophthalmopathy. TCRdb passed the multiplex PCR reads through MiXCR, listing each CDR3 protein once. This sample has a few hundred thousand distinct CDR3 sequences, with just under 25% found just once. Source material: blood. The receptors here all came from a man aged 45-65 years with Graves' hyperthyroidism. Each CDR3 is given with its conserved first and last residue. Each record gives: J gene, V gene, clone size, D gene, CDR3 protein, CDR3 DNA. The D gene is left open where the match is weak. Some rows mark clone size as missing; the rest say once, few, many or name a class of expanded clone.

j_gene: TRBJ1-3
v_gene: TRBV28
abundance: -
d_gene: -
CDR3aa: CASSLIGTSGNTIYF
CDR3nt: TGTGCCAGCAGTTTAATCGGGACATCTGGAAACACCATATATTTT

j_gene: TRBJ2-7
v_gene: TRBV4-1
abundance: -
d_gene: -
CDR3aa: CASSPRQVTYEQYF
CDR3nt: TGCGCCAGCAGCCCAAGACAGGTAACCTACGAGCAGTACTTC

j_gene: TRBJ2-7
v_gene: TRBV12-3/TRBV12-4
abundance: many
d_gene: TRBD2
CDR3aa: CASSRLAGGEQYF
CDR3nt: TGTGCCAGCAGTCGACTAGCGGGAGGGGAGCAGTACTTC

j_gene: TRBJ2-7
v_gene: TRBV7-3
abundance: -
d_gene: TRBD2
CDR3aa: CASSERGTSGSYEQYF
CDR3nt: TGTGCCAGCAGCGAGCGGGGGACTAGCGGGAGTTACGAGCAGTACTTC

j_gene: TRBJ2-5
v_gene: TRBV11-2
abundance: -
d_gene: -
CDR3aa: CASSRASGDEETQYF
CDR3nt: TGTGCCAGCAGCCGTGCGTCCGGGGATGAAGAGACCCAGTACTTC

j_gene: TRBJ1-4
v_gene: TRBV5-1
abundance: -
d_gene: -
CDR3aa: CASSVGTTNEKLFF
CDR3nt: TGCGCCAGCAGCGTGGGGACAACTAATGAAAAACTGTTTTTT

j_gene: TRBJ1-2
v_gene: TRBV7-8
abundance: few
d_gene: TRBD1
CDR3aa: CASSRDRNGYTF
CDR3nt: TGTGCCAGCAGCCGGGACAGGAATGGCTACACCTTC

j_gene: TRBJ2-7
v_gene: TRBV30
abundance: many
d_gene: -
CDR3aa: CAWSEVYEQYF
CDR3nt: TGTGCCTGGAGCGAAGTCTACGAGCAGTACTTC

j_gene: TRBJ2-1
v_gene: TRBV10-1
abundance: few
d_gene: -
CDR3aa: CASSESRYNEQFF
CDR3nt: TGCGCCAGCAGTGAGTCTCGGTACAATGAGCAGTTCTTC

j_gene: TRBJ2-7
v_gene: TRBV5-1
abundance: -
d_gene: -
CDR3aa: CASRLGSRYEQYF
CDR3nt: TGCGCCAGCAGGTTGGGTTCCAGGTACGAGCAGTACTTC

j_gene: TRBJ2-5
v_gene: TRBV7-3
abundance: -
d_gene: -
CDR3aa: CASSPGDQGTQYF
CDR3nt: TGTGCCAGCAGCCCAGGGGACCAAGGGACCCAGTACTTC

j_gene: TRBJ1-4
v_gene: TRBV6-1
abundance: few
d_gene: -
CDR3aa: CASTSTTNEKLFF
CDR3nt: TGTGCCAGCACCTCTACAACTAATGAAAAACTGTTTTTT

j_gene: TRBJ2-7
v_gene: TRBV7-6
abundance: few
d_gene: TRBD1
CDR3aa: CASSAGTGVSYEQYF
CDR3nt: TGTGCCAGCAGCGCAGGGACAGGGGTATCCTACGAGCAGTACTTC

j_gene: TRBJ2-1
v_gene: TRBV24-1
abundance: few
d_gene: TRBD1
CDR3aa: CATAMGQGNYNEQFF
CDR3nt: TGTGCCACCGCGATGGGACAGGGGAACTACAATGAGCAGTTCTTC

j_gene: TRBJ2-5
v_gene: TRBV7-3
abundance: once
d_gene: -
CDR3aa: CASRRSGPPQETQYF
CDR3nt: TGTGCCAGCAGACGCTCGGGACCGCCGCAAGAGACCCAGTACTTC

j_gene: TRBJ1-5
v_gene: TRBV6-1
abundance: few
d_gene: -
CDR3aa: CASSNGERQPQHF
CDR3nt: TGTGCCAGCAGTAACGGAGAAAGACAGCCCCAGCATTTT

j_gene: TRBJ2-2
v_gene: TRBV6-1
abundance: few
d_gene: -
CDR3aa: CASRRSWKDPGELFF
CDR3nt: TGTGCCAGCAGGCGTTCCTGGAAGGACCCCGGGGAGCTGTTTTTT

j_gene: TRBJ2-1
v_gene: TRBV6-1
abundance: few
d_gene: TRBD2
CDR3aa: CASFPSGSYNEQFF
CDR3nt: TGTGCCAGCTTCCCTAGCGGGAGCTACAATGAGCAGTTCTTC

j_gene: TRBJ2-7
v_gene: TRBV6-1
abundance: few
d_gene: TRBD1
CDR3aa: CASSARTGEGEQYF
CDR3nt: TGTGCCAGCAGTGCTCGGACAGGGGAAGGCGAGCAGTACTTC

j_gene: TRBJ2-5
v_gene: TRBV6-1
abundance: -
d_gene: TRBD2
CDR3aa: CASSPIAGQETQYF
CDR3nt: TGTGCCAGCAGCCCTATAGCGGGCCAAGAGACCCAGTACTTC

j_gene: TRBJ1-2
v_gene: TRBV14
abundance: -
d_gene: -
CDR3aa: CASSRLDRIYGYTF
CDR3nt: TGTGCCAGCAGCCGCCTTGACAGGATCTATGGCTACACCTTC

j_gene: TRBJ2-4
v_gene: TRBV11-2
abundance: many
d_gene: -
CDR3aa: CASSGLVDIQYF
CDR3nt: TGTGCCAGCAGCGGGTTAGTGGACATTCAGTACTTC

j_gene: TRBJ2-3
v_gene: TRBV6-1
abundance: -
d_gene: TRBD1
CDR3aa: CASRGQGARGDTQYF
CDR3nt: TGTGCCAGCAGAGGACAGGGGGCGCGGGGAGATACGCAGTATTTT

j_gene: TRBJ1-5
v_gene: TRBV6-1
abundance: -
d_gene: -
CDR3aa: CASSEWLGDQPQHF
CDR3nt: TGTGCCAGCAGTGAATGGCTAGGGGATCAGCCCCAGCATTTT

j_gene: TRBJ1-3
v_gene: TRBV20-1
abundance: -
d_gene: TRBD1
CDR3aa: CSAPGGAGNTIYF
CDR3nt: TGCAGTGCTCCAGGGGGCGCTGGAAACACCATATATTTT

j_gene: TRBJ2-3
v_gene: TRBV29-1
abundance: once
d_gene: TRBD2
CDR3aa: CSVEASQEPQLAADTQYF
CDR3nt: TGCAGCGTTGAAGCCTCACAGGAGCCCCAACTAGCGGCAGATACGCAGTATTTT

j_gene: TRBJ2-3
v_gene: TRBV11-2
abundance: -
d_gene: TRBD1
CDR3aa: CASSSTGFSDTQYF
CDR3nt: TGCGCCAGCAGCTCGACAGGGTTCAGTGATACGCAGTATTTT

j_gene: TRBJ2-2
v_gene: TRBV7-9
abundance: few
d_gene: -
CDR3aa: CASSLQESWELFF
CDR3nt: TGTGCCAGCAGCCTACAGGAGAGCTGGGAGCTGTTTTTT

j_gene: TRBJ2-7
v_gene: TRBV28
abundance: many
d_gene: -
CDR3aa: CASTASGHKYYEQYF
CDR3nt: TGTGCCAGCACCGCGTCAGGACACAAGTACTACGAGCAGTACTTC

j_gene: TRBJ2-7
v_gene: TRBV7-2
abundance: many
d_gene: -
CDR3aa: CASSLVSSYYEQYF
CDR3nt: TGTGCCAGCAGCTTAGTCTCCAGTTATTACGAGCAGTACTTC